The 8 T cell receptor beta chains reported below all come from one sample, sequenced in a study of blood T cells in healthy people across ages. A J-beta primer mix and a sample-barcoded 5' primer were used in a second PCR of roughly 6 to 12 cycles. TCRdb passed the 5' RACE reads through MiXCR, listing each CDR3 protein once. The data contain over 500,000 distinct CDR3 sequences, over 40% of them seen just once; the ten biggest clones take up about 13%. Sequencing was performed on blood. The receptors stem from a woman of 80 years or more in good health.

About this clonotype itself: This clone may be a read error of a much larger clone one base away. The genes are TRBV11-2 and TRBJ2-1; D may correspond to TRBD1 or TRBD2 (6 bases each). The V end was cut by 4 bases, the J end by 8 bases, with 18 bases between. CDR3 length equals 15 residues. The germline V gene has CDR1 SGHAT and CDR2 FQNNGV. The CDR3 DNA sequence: TGTGCCAGCAGCTGGGGGGCACTAGCCGTAGATGAGCAGTTCTTC. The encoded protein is CASSWGALAVDEQFF.

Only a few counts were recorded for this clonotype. DNA for the CDR3: TGCAGCGTTGGACAGGGATGGAATCAGCCCCAGCATTTT. Its translation: CSVGQGWNQPQHF. V is TRBV29-1 and J is TRBJ1-5; TRBD1 agrees at 7 bases. Germline lookup yields CDR1 SQVTM and CDR2 ANQGSEA. The CDR3 length is 13 residues. V gave up 4 bases and J gave up 4 bases; unmatched junction bases: 4.

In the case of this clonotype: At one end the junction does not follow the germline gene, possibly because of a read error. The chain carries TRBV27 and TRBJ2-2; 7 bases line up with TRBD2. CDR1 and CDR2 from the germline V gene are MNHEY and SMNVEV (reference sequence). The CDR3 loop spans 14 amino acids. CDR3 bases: TGTGCCAGCAGTTGGGACGGGAGGACCGAGGAGCTGTTTTTT. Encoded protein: CASSWDGRTEELFF.

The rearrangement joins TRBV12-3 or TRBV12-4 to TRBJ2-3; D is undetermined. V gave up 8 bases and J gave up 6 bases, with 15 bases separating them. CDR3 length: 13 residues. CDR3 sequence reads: CASGRIRMDTQYF. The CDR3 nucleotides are TGTGCCAGCGGAAGAATTAGGATGGATACGCAGTATTTT.

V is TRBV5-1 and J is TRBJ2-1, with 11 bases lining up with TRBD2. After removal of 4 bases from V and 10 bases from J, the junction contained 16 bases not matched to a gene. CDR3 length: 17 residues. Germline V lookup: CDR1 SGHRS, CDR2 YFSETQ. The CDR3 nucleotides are TGCGCCAGCAGCAGGGGACTAGCGGACCCTACGGGCAAGGAGCAGTTCTTC. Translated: CASSRGLADPTGKEQFF.

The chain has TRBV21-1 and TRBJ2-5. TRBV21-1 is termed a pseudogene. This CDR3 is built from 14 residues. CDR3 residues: CASSKVGGFGTQYF. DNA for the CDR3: TGTGCCAGCAGCAAAGTAGGCGGTTTCGGGACCCAGTACTTC.

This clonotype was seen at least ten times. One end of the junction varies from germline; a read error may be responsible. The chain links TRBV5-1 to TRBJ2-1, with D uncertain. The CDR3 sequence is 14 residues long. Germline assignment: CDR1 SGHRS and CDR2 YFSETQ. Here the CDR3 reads CASRLGEVYNEQFF. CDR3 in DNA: TGCGCCAGCAGGTTGGGTGAGGTCTACAATGAGCAGTTCTTC.

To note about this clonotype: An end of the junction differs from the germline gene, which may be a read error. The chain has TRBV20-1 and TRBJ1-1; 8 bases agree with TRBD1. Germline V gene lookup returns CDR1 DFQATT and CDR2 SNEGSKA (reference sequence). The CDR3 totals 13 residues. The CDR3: CSARDRVNAEAFF. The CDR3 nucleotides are TGCAGTGCTAGGGACAGGGTGAACGCTGAAGCTTTCTTT.